What follows are 29 T cell receptor beta chains derived from one specimen sequenced in a study of identifying expanded T cells in peripheral blood. Data came from immunoSEQ multiplex PCR; TCRdb stores just in-frame clones and leaves some out. The sample carries tens of thousands of clones, over 80% recorded once. Material: blood. The receptors stem from a person between 18 and 75 years old in good health.

This chain connects TRBV6-5 to TRBJ2-3; a possible D gene is TRBD2 (5 bases). CDR1 and CDR2 (germline): MNHEY, SVGAGI. This CDR3 has 13 amino acids. Trimming shortened V by 4 bases and J by 7 bases, and 12 bases separated the two germline ends. The DNA of the CDR3 is TGTGCCAGCAGTTCCCAGCTAGCCCATACGCAGTATTTT. This codes for CASSSQLAHTQYF.

This chain links TRBV9 with TRBJ1-3; weak D call: TRBD1 (5 bases). Per the germline V gene, CDR1 is SGDLS and CDR2 is YYNGEE. V lost 0 bases and J 4 bases, leaving 11 bases between the germline ends. This CDR3 has 15 residues. The CDR3 nucleotides read TGTGCCAGCAGCGTAGCTACGGACAAAGGAAACACCATATATTTT. Protein: CASSVATDKGNTIYF.

The genes are TRBV6-5 and TRBJ1-3; D gene ambiguous. The germline CDR1 and CDR2 sequences are MNHEY and SVGAGI. Trimming cost V 0 bases and J 2 bases, with 5 bases left between them. There are 14 residues in the CDR3. The CDR3 nucleotides read TGTGCCAGCAGTTACTCGGAAGCTGGAAACACCATATATTTT. Its translation is CASSYSEAGNTIYF.

In the case of this clone: One end of the junction is discordant with germline, which a read error may explain. V is TRBV6-5 and J is TRBJ2-7; D may match TRBD1 or TRBD2 (5 bases each). Per germline, CDR1 MNHEY and CDR2 SVGAGI. This CDR3 is built from 14 residues. In DNA, the CDR3 is TGTGCAAGCATACGGGGACCGGGGTTCTACGAGCAGTACTTC. Its protein is CASIRGPGFYEQYF.

J is TRBJ1-3 and V is TRBV5-6; D remains ambiguous. Looked up from germline, CDR1 is SGHDT and CDR2 is YYEEEE. CDR3 size: 16 residues. Trimming stripped 0 bases from V and 0 bases from J, with 10 bases between. CDR3 in amino acids: CASSLGRGYSGNTIYF. The CDR3 DNA reads TGTGCCAGCAGCTTGGGTCGGGGTTACTCTGGAAACACCATATATTTT.

The chain is built from TRBV27 and TRBJ1-2, with 9 positions matching TRBD1. CDR1 and CDR2 from the germline V gene are MNHEY and SMNVEV (reference sequence). Trimming cost V 0 bases and J 8 bases; bases outside gene matches: 10. This CDR3 spans 16 amino acids. CDR3 amino acids: CASSLSPRGTGNGYTF. Written as DNA, the CDR3 is TGTGCCAGCAGTTTATCCCCACGCGGGACAGGGAACGGCTACACCTTC.

The V gene is TRBV2, the J gene TRBJ2-1, with D possibly TRBD2 on 6 matching bases. The V gene's germline CDR1 is SNHLY and CDR2 FYNNEI. Trimming left V 7 bases short and J 8 bases short, with 18 bases between. This CDR3 comprises 14 residues. For the CDR3, the DNA is TGTGCCAGCACCCGAGAGCCTAGCGTATATGAGCAGTTCTTC. It translates to CASTREPSVYEQFF.

The chain recombines TRBV7-9 with TRBJ2-7, with D unresolved. Trimming took off 4 bases at V and 1 base at J, with 14 bases between the two ends. The CDR3 length is 15 residues. Per the germline V gene, CDR1 is SEHNR and CDR2 is FQNEAQ (reference sequence). The CDR3, as DNA: TGTGCCAGCAGCTCAGAAGCCGACACTTCCTACGAGCAGTACTTC. Its translation: CASSSEADTSYEQYF.

This chain uses TRBV7-2 with TRBJ2-1; no clear D gene. CDR1 SGHTA and CDR2 FQGNSA come from the germline V gene. V was cut by 4 bases and J by 0 bases, with 13 bases left in between. The CDR3 length is 16 residues. CDR3 nucleotides: TGTGCCAGCAGCTCCCGGGCACCTAGCTCCTACAATGAGCAGTTCTTC. Translation gives CASSSRAPSSYNEQFF.

This clone has more than one count but fewer than ten. V and J are TRBV28 and TRBJ2-3; D remains ambiguous. Per the germline V gene, CDR1 is MDHEN and CDR2 is SYDVKM. The ends were cut back, 8 bases at V and 1 base at J, with 10 bases in the middle. This CDR3 region has 13 residues. CDR3 residues: CASRTAGTDTQYF. In DNA, the CDR3 is TGTGCCAGCCGGACGGCAGGCACAGATACGCAGTATTTT.

This chain joins TRBV6-1 and TRBJ1-3; the D is unclear. Germline-derived CDR1 and CDR2 are MNHNS and SASEGT. V was shortened by 7 bases and J by 0 bases, with 10 bases between the two germline ends. The CDR3 runs 14 residues. DNA of the CDR3: TGTGCCAGCACGGAGATGAGCTCTGGAAACACCATATATTTT. Translated: CASTEMSSGNTIYF.

A few counts support this clone. The chain employs TRBV4-2 and TRBJ2-4, with D possibly matching TRBD2 (5 bases). CDR1 and CDR2 (germline): LGHNA, YNFKEQ. CDR3 size: 15 residues. V was shortened by 0 bases and J by 7 bases, with 13 bases between the two germline ends. The CDR3 loop reads CASSQDIGVVNIQYF. The CDR3 nucleotides are TGTGCCAGCAGCCAAGATATCGGGGTGGTGAACATTCAGTACTTC.

The J gene is TRBJ2-4, the V gene TRBV19; D remains ambiguous. This CDR3 is built from 14 residues. V lost 0 bases to trimming and J lost 7 bases, with 10 bases between them. Germline loops: CDR1 LNHDA, CDR2 SQIVND (reference sequence). CDR3 in amino acids: CASSIEWVGNIQYF. The CDR3 DNA sequence: TGTGCCAGTAGTATAGAGTGGGTTGGGAACATTCAGTACTTC.

The chain couples TRBV30 to TRBJ1-4; the D is unclear. V was clipped by 8 bases and J by 3 bases, with 19 bases between them. This CDR3 contains 15 residues. Germline assignment: CDR1 GTSNPN and CDR2 SVGIG (reference sequence). CDR3 region: CAVSLLSFANEKLFF. The CDR3 DNA sequence: TGTGCCGTATCCTTGCTGTCTTTTGCTAATGAAAAACTGTTTTTT.

The chain joins TRBV7-9 to TRBJ2-5; D not resolved. This CDR3 has 13 amino acids. V lost 1 base, J lost 5 bases, and 8 bases lay in between. The germline gives CDR1 SEHNR, CDR2 FQNEAQ (reference sequence). DNA for the CDR3: TGTGCCAGCAGCTTAGTCGGTCGGGAGACCCAGTACTTC. Translated: CASSLVGRETQYF. Full variable domain (rest looked up from reference TRBV7-9 and TRBJ2-5): DTGVSQNPRHKITKRGQNVTFRCDPISEHNRLYWYRQTLGQGPEFLTYFQNEAQLEKSRLLSDRFSAERPKGSFSTLEIQRTEQGDSAMYLCASSLVGRETQYFGPGTRLLVL.

The chain joins TRBV6-5 to TRBJ2-7; TRBD1 matches at 8 bases. The CDR3 is made up of 15 amino acids. Germline CDR1 and CDR2: MNHEY and SVGAGI. After removal of 6 bases from V and 2 bases from J, the junction contained 9 bases not matched to a gene. The CDR3 protein is CASSPGQGTTYEQYF. The CDR3 coding sequence is TGTGCCAGCAGCCCCGGACAGGGCACTACCTACGAGCAGTACTTC.

This chain joins TRBV19 and TRBJ1-4, with D perhaps TRBD1 (5 bases). The CDR3 has 15 residues. The ends were cut back, 10 bases at V and 3 bases at J, with 18 bases in the middle. Per the germline V gene, CDR1 is LNHDA and CDR2 is SQIVND (reference sequence). CDR3 protein: CATTGGVGSNEKLFF. CDR3 DNA: TGTGCCACCACCGGGGGGGTCGGTTCTAATGAAAAACTGTTTTTT. Full variable domain (rest looked up from reference TRBV19 and TRBJ1-4): DGGITQSPKYLFRKEGQNVTLSCEQNLNHDAMYWYRQDPGQGLRLIYYSQIVNDFQKGDIAEGYSVSREKKESFPLTVTSAQKNPTAFYLCATTGGVGSNEKLFFGSGTQLSVL.

A single count supports this clone. V and J are TRBV19 and TRBJ2-2; 9 bases are shared with TRBD2. J was trimmed by 10 bases and V by 7 bases; bases with no gene match: 7. The CDR3 is made up of 13 amino acids. Germline CDR1 and CDR2: LNHDA and SQIVND (reference sequence). CDR3 sequence (DNA): TGTGCCAGTAAAGCGGGAGGCCCCGTGGAGCTGTTTTTT. Its translation: CASKAGGPVELFF.

This clone was seen a single time. The chain combines TRBV10-3 with TRBJ2-3, with TRBD2 identical over 11 bases. The V segment lost 5 bases and the J segment 5 bases; nucleotides outside the gene matches: 12. Germline CDR1 ENHRY, CDR2 SYGVKD. This CDR3 is 17 amino acids long. CDR3 residues: CAISPGTSGPRGDTQYF. The CDR3 nucleotides read TGTGCCATCAGTCCCGGGACTAGCGGCCCCCGGGGAGATACGCAGTATTTT.

J is TRBJ2-1 and V is TRBV28, with 10 bases identical to TRBD2. The CDR3 is 15 amino acids. Germline V CDR1 and CDR2: MDHEN, SYDVKM. V shed 3 bases, J shed 7 bases, and the junction held 6 bases outside the gene matches. The chain's CDR3 is CASSLRLAGVNEQFF. The DNA for the CDR3 is TGTGCCAGCAGTTTGAGGCTAGCGGGAGTAAATGAGCAGTTCTTC.

This rearrangement joins TRBV18 to TRBJ1-2; D perhaps matches TRBD1 (6 bases). Trimming removed 2 bases at V and 4 bases at J, with 11 bases between. Germline CDR1 and CDR2: KGHSH and LQKENI. The CDR3 totals 14 residues. The CDR3 spells CASSPGVQGYGYTF. The CDR3 nucleotides read TGTGCCAGCTCACCAGGGGTACAGGGCTATGGCTACACCTTC.

This clone was seen a few times. The chain carries TRBV19 and TRBJ1-3; D is uncertain. Germline V gene sequence: CDR1 LNHDA, CDR2 SQIVND (reference sequence). V gave up 10 bases and J gave up 0 bases, with 16 bases separating them. The CDR3 spans 15 residues. The chain's CDR3 is CATRPFGLSGNTIYF. In DNA, the CDR3 is TGTGCCACGAGGCCCTTTGGACTCTCTGGAAACACCATATATTTT. Full variable domain (rest looked up from reference TRBV19 and TRBJ1-3): DGGITQSPKYLFRKEGQNVTLSCEQNLNHDAMYWYRQDPGQGLRLIYYSQIVNDFQKGDIAEGYSVSREKKESFPLTVTSAQKNPTAFYLCATRPFGLSGNTIYFGEGSWLTVV.

This clone was counted a few times. The chain carries TRBV9 and TRBJ1-3; 7 nucleotides agree with TRBD1. The V segment lost 2 bases and the J segment 0 bases; nucleotides outside the gene matches: 5. The germline V gene has CDR1 SGDLS and CDR2 YYNGEE. The CDR3 is 16 amino acids. CDR3 DNA sequence: TGTGCCAGCAGCGTCAGGGGGGATAGCTCTGGAAACACCATATATTTT. It codes for CASSVRGDSSGNTIYF.

The genes are TRBV18 and TRBJ2-7; tentatively, D is TRBD1 or TRBD2 (5 bases each). Trimming shortened V by 1 base and J by 4 bases, and 20 bases separated the two germline ends. The germline V gene has CDR1 KGHSH and CDR2 LQKENI. The CDR3 is 17 residues long. This chain's CDR3 is CASSPLGPQWPGYEQYF. CDR3 coding DNA: TGTGCCAGCTCACCACTGGGACCCCAGTGGCCGGGGTACGAGCAGTACTTC.

The chain carries TRBV7-2 and TRBJ2-5; TRBD2 is a possible D gene (6 bases). Trimming shortened V by 1 base and J by 5 bases, and 8 bases separated the two germline ends. CDR3 size: 13 residues. The V gene's germline CDR1 is SGHTA and CDR2 FQGNSA. The CDR3 loop is CASSLGLDETQYF. The CDR3 DNA reads as TGTGCCAGCAGCTTAGGACTAGATGAGACCCAGTACTTC.

The CDR3 here is CASSQERDYSYEQYF. The CDR3 bases are TGTGCCAGCAGCCAGGAGCGGGATTACTCCTACGAGCAGTACTTC. V and J are TRBV4-2 and TRBJ2-7; 7 nucleotides line up with TRBD2. The CDR3 runs 15 residues. The V gene end was trimmed by 3 bases and the J gene end by 0 bases; junction bases not matched to a gene: 5. In germline, CDR1 is LGHNA, CDR2 YNFKEQ.

V usage is TRBV6-1 and J usage is TRBJ2-5; weak D call: TRBD2 (5 bases). Deletions cut 9 bases from V and 2 bases from J, with 13 bases between. The CDR3 consists of 13 residues. Germline-derived CDR1 and CDR2 are MNHNS and SASEGT. The DNA for the CDR3 is TGTGCCAGTACCCTGGGAGCACAAGAGACCCAGTACTTC. This codes for CASTLGAQETQYF.

V and J are TRBV18 and TRBJ2-7; either TRBD1 or TRBD2 may fit D (5 bases each). Trimming pared 0 bases from V and 1 base from J, leaving 16 bases between. There are 17 residues in the CDR3. Per germline, CDR1 KGHSH and CDR2 LQKENI. CDR3: CASSPPMRTGPSYEQYF. CDR3 sequence (DNA): TGTGCCAGCTCACCACCAATGAGAACGGGGCCTTCCTACGAGCAGTACTTC.

The chain's CDR3 is CASKLTNYNEQFF. The CDR3 region has the DNA TGTGCCAGCAAGCTCACAAACTACAATGAGCAGTTCTTC. The chain has TRBV6-5 and TRBJ2-1; D is unclear. This CDR3 contains 13 residues. CDR1 is MNHEY, CDR2 SVGAGI, per germline. With 7 bases removed from V and 3 bases from J, the gap between germline ends came to 10 bases.